A selection of T cell receptor beta chains follows, all from one sample in a study of cytomegalovirus exposure and HLA in healthy donors. Profiled with immunoSEQ multiplex PCR; TCRdb holds only in-frame clones, not every one. The repertoire includes tens of thousands of clones, 90% to 95% of them detected once, and about 6% sits in the top ten. The sequenced sample consisted of PBMCs. These receptors all stem from a woman in her late teens or twenties in good health and CMV-seropositive. Each CDR3 is given with its conserved first and last residue. The order of the fields is clone size, J gene, D gene, V gene, CDR3 protein, CDR3 DNA. A D gene is named only where the DNA matches it firmly. Some rows have no size entry. The others give once, few or many, or a class for an expanded clone.

-	TRBJ2-1	TRBD2	TRBV5-1	CASSLGRLALYNEQFF	TGCGCCAGCAGCTTGGGTAGACTAGCCCTCTACAATGAGCAGTTCTTC
-	TRBJ2-7	-	TRBV6-5	CASSGGAYEQYF	TGTGCCAGCAGTGGAGGCGCCTACGAGCAGTACTTC
few	TRBJ2-3	-	TRBV6-1	CASTALGGNTDTQYF	TGTGCCAGCACCGCGCTGGGGGGAAACACAGATACGCAGTATTTT
-	TRBJ2-7	TRBD2	TRBV7-2	CASSSILAGGKILYEQYF	TGTGCCAGCAGCTCTATTTTAGCGGGGGGGAAAATTTTGTACGAGCAGTACTTC
-	TRBJ1-1	-	TRBV27	CASSPLTGNTEAFF	TGTGCCAGCAGCCCTTTGACAGGGAACACTGAAGCTTTCTTT
-	TRBJ2-1	-	TRBV29-1	CSGRRPSYNEQFF	TGCAGCGGGAGACGCCCCTCCTACAATGAGCAGTTCTTC
-	TRBJ2-7	TRBD2	TRBV4-1	CASSQDLGGLAGVDYYYEQYF	TGCGCCAGCAGCCAAGATCTTGGAGGACTAGCGGGAGTGGACTACTACTACGAGCAGTACTTC
-	TRBJ1-1	-	TRBV5-1	CASSLTGSTEAFF	TGCGCCAGCAGCTTGACAGGGTCAACTGAAGCTTTCTTT
-	TRBJ1-5	-	TRBV21-1	CASSKARGGTGGNFKPQHF	TGTGCCAGCAGCAAAGCGAGAGGGGGGACAGGGGGCAATTTCAAACCCCAGCATTTT
-	TRBJ1-6	TRBD1	TRBV7-9	CASSLAQGDSPLHF	TGTGCCAGCAGCTTAGCTCAGGGGGATTCACCCCTCCACTTT
once	TRBJ1-2	-	TRBV27	CASSPGGHGYTF	TGTGCCAGCAGTCCGGGAGGGCATGGCTACACCTTC
once	TRBJ2-1	TRBD2	TRBV7-8	CASSLVWGGLAGGGLNEQFF	TGTGCCAGCAGCTTAGTTTGGGGGGGACTAGCGGGAGGAGGGCTCAATGAGCAGTTCTTC
-	TRBJ1-3	-	TRBV4-2	CASSQEVGTTGNTIYF	TGTGCCAGCAGCCAAGAAGTGGGGACAACTGGAAACACCATATATTTT
-	TRBJ2-2	-	TRBV21-1	CASSKALPSGRILTGELFF	TGTGCCAGCAGCAAAGCGCTGCCTAGCGGGAGGATCTTGACCGGGGAGCTGTTTTTT
-	TRBJ2-7	-	TRBV23-1	CASSQSQYYEQYF	TGCGCCAGCAGTCAATCTCAGTACTACGAGCAGTACTTC
-	TRBJ1-1	-	TRBV30	CAWSQGWTEAFF	TGTGCCTGGAGTCAGGGCTGGACTGAAGCTTTCTTT
-	TRBJ2-3	-	TRBV7-9	CASGRGTTDTQYF	TGTGCCAGCGGGAGGGGGACTACAGATACGCAGTATTTT
-	TRBJ2-7	TRBD1	TRBV6-1	CASSEGDRGLYF	TGTGCCAGCAGTGAAGGTGACAGGGGGCTCTACTTC
once	TRBJ2-7	-	TRBV21-1	CASSKAATASPLSYEQYF	TGTGCCAGCAGCAAAGCCGCTACAGCTTCGCCTCTATCCTACGAGCAGTACTTC
-	TRBJ2-5	-	TRBV6-5	CASSYVVGGLETQYF	TGTGCCAGCAGTTACGTGGTGGGGGGGCTGGAGACCCAGTACTTC
once	TRBJ2-3	-	TRBV7-8	CASSLATRAQRVLTDTQYF	TGTGCCAGCAGCTTAGCAACAAGAGCCCAGCGGGTACTGACAGATACGCAGTATTTT
once	TRBJ2-2	-	TRBV4-3	CASSQDRGTGELFF	TGCGCCAGCAGCCAAGATAGAGGTACCGGGGAGCTGTTTTTT
-	TRBJ1-2	-	TRBV19	CAITTREDGVYGYTF	TGTGCCATCACAACTAGGGAGGACGGCGTCTATGGCTACACCTTC
once	TRBJ1-5	TRBD1	TRBV19	CASTGDRDRQPQHF	TGTGCCAGTACCGGGGACAGGGACCGGCAGCCCCAGCATTTT
-	TRBJ2-3	-	TRBV25-1	CASSEGGSKRDTQYF	TGTGCCAGCAGTGAAGGGGGGTCGAAGAGGGATACGCAGTATTTT
-	TRBJ1-1	-	TRBV29-1	CSGRRSQVNTEAFF	TGCAGCGGACGTAGGAGCCAAGTGAACACTGAAGCTTTCTTT
-	TRBJ2-7	TRBD1	TRBV15	CATSSSGTGIYEQYF	TGTGCCACCAGCAGTTCCGGGACAGGGATTTACGAGCAGTACTTC
-	TRBJ2-1	-	TRBV11-1	CASSLSNEQFF	TGTGCCAGCAGCTTGAGCAATGAGCAGTTCTTC
-	TRBJ1-2	TRBD1	TRBV2	CASSERAGGRYGYTF	TGTGCCAGCAGTGAAAGGGCAGGGGGCCGGTATGGCTACACCTTC
-	TRBJ1-1	TRBD1	TRBV6-4	CASRVPGQGAWGRDTEAFF	TGTGCCAGCAGAGTTCCTGGACAGGGGGCGTGGGGTAGGGACACTGAAGCTTTCTTT
-	TRBJ1-2	TRBD1	TRBV19	CASSDREGSGYTF	TGTGCCAGTAGCGACAGGGAAGGTTCGGGCTACACCTTC
-	TRBJ1-4	-	TRBV5-1	CASSRGQGNEKLFF	TGCGCCAGCAGCCGAGGGCAGGGGAATGAAAAACTGTTTTTT
-	TRBJ2-7	TRBD2	TRBV6-1	CASSEVRAASGSSYEQYF	TGTGCCAGCAGTGAAGTGAGGGCGGCTAGCGGGAGCTCCTACGAGCAGTACTTC
-	TRBJ1-4	TRBD1	TRBV28	CASTPDRGTNEKLFF	TGTGCCAGCACTCCCGACAGGGGCACTAATGAAAAACTGTTTTTT
-	TRBJ2-7	TRBD2	TRBV4-3	CASSQGLSGGAPDEQYF	TGCGCCAGCAGCCAAGGGCTTAGCGGGGGGGCGCCGGACGAGCAGTACTTC
-	TRBJ1-5	-	TRBV2	CASIPLEGITDQPQHF	TGTGCCAGCATCCCATTGGAGGGGATAACGGATCAGCCCCAGCATTTT
-	TRBJ1-2	TRBD1	TRBV7-6	CASSPRDSETYGYTF	TGTGCCAGCAGCCCTCGGGACAGCGAGACCTATGGCTACACCTTC
-	TRBJ2-2	-	TRBV2	CASSEEPGELFF	TGTGCCAGCAGTGAAGAGCCCGGGGAGCTGTTTTTT
-	TRBJ2-1	-	TRBV13	CASSSAESYNEQFF	TGTGCCAGCAGCTCAGCGGAGAGTTACAATGAGCAGTTCTTC
-	TRBJ1-3	-	TRBV11-2	CASSRQVESSSGNTIYF	TGTGCCAGCAGCCGTCAAGTTGAATCTAGCTCTGGAAACACCATATATTTT
once	TRBJ2-4	-	TRBV5-6	CASSRGQINIQYF	TGTGCCAGCAGCCGTGGACAGATAAACATTCAGTACTTC
-	TRBJ2-1	-	TRBV18	CASSPLDRTNEQFF	TGTGCCAGCTCACCACTCGACAGGACAAATGAGCAGTTCTTC
-	TRBJ2-1	TRBD2	TRBV5-1	CASSSVLAGGPDEQFF	TGCGCCAGCAGCTCGGTACTAGCGGGAGGGCCTGATGAGCAGTTCTTC
once	TRBJ1-2	TRBD1	TRBV7-9	CASSLSGTGADGYTF	TGTGCCAGCAGCCTCTCCGGGACAGGGGCCGATGGCTACACCTTC
-	TRBJ2-3	TRBD1	TRBV27	CASSMGQGVTDTQYF	TGTGCCAGCAGTATGGGACAGGGCGTGACAGATACGCAGTATTTT
-	TRBJ1-1	-	TRBV5-4	CASSPWRGHTEAFF	TGTGCCAGCAGCCCATGGAGAGGCCACACTGAAGCTTTCTTT
once	TRBJ1-2	TRBD1	TRBV15	CATSRERQGGGYTF	TGTGCCACCAGCAGAGAGCGACAGGGTGGAGGCTACACCTTC
-	TRBJ2-3	TRBD2	TRBV15	CATSRDSLAADTQYF	TGTGCCACCAGCAGAGATTCCCTAGCGGCAGATACGCAGTATTTT
-	TRBJ2-1	TRBD1	TRBV27	CASSWDSLGGGEQFF	TGTGCCAGCAGTTGGGACAGTCTCGGTGGAGGTGAGCAGTTCTTC
-	TRBJ2-1	-	TRBV6-6	CASSYDRWGEWFF	TGTGCCAGCAGTTACGATCGGTGGGGGGAGTGGTTCTTC
-	TRBJ2-2	-	TRBV29-1	CSVERENTGELFF	TGCAGCGTTGAGCGGGAGAACACCGGGGAGCTGTTTTTT